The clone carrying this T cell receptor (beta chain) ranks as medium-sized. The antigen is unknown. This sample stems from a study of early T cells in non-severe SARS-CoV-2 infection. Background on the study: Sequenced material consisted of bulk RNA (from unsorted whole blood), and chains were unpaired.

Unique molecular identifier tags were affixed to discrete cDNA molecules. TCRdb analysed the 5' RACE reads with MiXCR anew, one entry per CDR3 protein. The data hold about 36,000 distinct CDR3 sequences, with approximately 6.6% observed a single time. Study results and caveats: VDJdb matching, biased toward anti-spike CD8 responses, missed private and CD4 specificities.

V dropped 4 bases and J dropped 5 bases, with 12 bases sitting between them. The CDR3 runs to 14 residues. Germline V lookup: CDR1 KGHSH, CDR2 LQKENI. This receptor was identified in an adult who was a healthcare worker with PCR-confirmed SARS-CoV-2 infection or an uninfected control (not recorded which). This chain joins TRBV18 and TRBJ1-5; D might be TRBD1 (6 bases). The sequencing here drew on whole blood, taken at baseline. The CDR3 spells CASSRSGAHQPQHF. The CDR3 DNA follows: TGTGCCAGCTCACGCTCAGGGGCCCATCAGCCCCAGCATTTT.